This T cell receptor beta chain was documented in a study of cytomegalovirus exposure and HLA in healthy donors (dated 2017 in TCRdb). With respect to the entire study: An earlier analysis of some 550 of the donors reported roughly 300 Gb of sequence data and some 120 million unique TCR beta sequences from some 180 million T cells. About 310 gigabases of sequencing data and tens of millions of unique TCR sequences were included in an early release covering roughly 700 HLA-typed donors. Of the roughly 400 genotyped donors, approximately 83% fell in the genetic ancestry cluster associated with self-reported Caucasian donors. The study aimed to test whether cataloging public T cell receptors could reveal signatures of past pathogen exposure. The T cell repertoires of around 730 subjects were profiled by immunosequencing and related to cytomegalovirus serostatus. Besides the first cohort of hundreds of subjects, a separate validation cohort made up of around 120 different subjects was used. To predict cytomegalovirus infection status, the study combined high-throughput TCR immunosequencing, statistical association of individual TCRs with disease status, and machine learning. A later analysis re-examined previously published TCR beta repertoires from more than 650 donors and added high-resolution HLA genotyping to investigate patterns of TCR occurrence. In the later analysis, no new phenotypic data were used to find candidate immune exposures; instead, reliance was placed on TCR beta sequences and their occurrence across donors. An earlier analysis of 587 of the donors applied high-throughput TCR beta sequencing to assess whether each TCR beta V gene segment acted as functional or pseudogenic. Donor age, sex, ethnicity and CMV serostatus were compiled together with the repertoire data. A later genetic analysis took genome-wide SNP genotypes for about 65% of the 666 donors and used that subset as a discovery cohort. All discovery cohort repertoires had been generated on a single sequencing platform. Class I and class II HLA loci were covered by the typing at four-digit resolution. Typing coverage varied by locus: roughly 629-640 donors for A, B, C, DRB1 and DQB1; roughly 510 for DQA1; some 610 for DPA1; roughly 470 for DPB1. A handful of DR-DQ haplotypes were handled as single units for association and clustering because linkage in the cohort was strong. Across some 400 genotyped donors of the cohort, an average of about 200,000 unique TCR beta nucleotide sequences per donor were sequenced, and around 19% of those sequences were non-productive.

Note on this clone: It lacks a known antigen. No clone much larger than this one lies a single base away; base qualities are absent.

Libraries came from the immunoSEQ multiplex PCR assay. For the multiplex PCR, a mixture combining 60 forward primers for TCR Vbeta segments and 13 reverse primers for TCR Jbeta segments was used. Amplification of the CDR3 region of rearranged TCR beta genes was performed with a multiplex PCR assay on genomic DNA. The Illumina HiSeq System was used to sequence the amplified TCR beta libraries as 87-base-pair reads. For the original study's pipeline: A later analysis tallied 70 million to 100 million unique TCR beta chains across the 640 or so repertoires, and about 10 million of those chains were shared by two or more donors. A nearest-neighbor algorithm error-corrected the raw reads and collapsed the reads into unique sequences, merging closely related sequences to remove PCR and sequencing errors. V, D and J gene segments were assigned by aligning CDR3 sequences to IMGT reference sequences. For a sequence to be retained, a match of at least six nucleotides to both a V gene segment and a J gene segment was required. Rearrangements were called productive when the CDR3 lacked stop codons and stayed in frame with V and J; all others were non-productive. CDR3 was defined according to IMGT convention as the region running from the second conserved V-encoded cysteine to the conserved J-encoded phenylalanine. In an earlier analysis of more than 550 of the donors, sequences lacking an unambiguous match to a single V gene segment were excluded. In an earlier analysis of approximately 590 of the donors, a V segment was called functional when productive rearrangements were above 56.7%, and segregating when the standard deviation between donors exceeded 5%. To diagnose cytomegalovirus status from the catalog of TCR beta chain sequences, a statistical classification framework was built. V and J gene assignment, in a later analysis, came from comparing TCR nucleotide sequences with IMGT/GENE-DB human TR gene sequences. In a later analysis, CDR3 sequences and most-parsimonious VDJ recombination scenarios were assigned using the TCRdist pipeline. In a later analysis, each TCR beta chain was defined by its CDR3 amino acid sequence together with its V-gene family, and reads lacking a unique V-gene family were excluded. To address suspected cross-contamination and a sequencing artifact, a later analysis removed some 620 highly shared, low-generation-probability nucleotide sequences. In a later analysis, a clonal expansion index was calculated for each public chain from normalized within-repertoire ranks of inferred template counts. Generation probabilities in a later analysis came from a VDJ recombination model fitted to out-of-frame rearrangements, and those results were checked against IGoR. A later analysis scored TCR-TCR, TCR-HLA and TCR-CMV co-occurrence with hypergeometric tests, applying a repertoire-size bias correction to TCR pairs. In a later analysis, false discovery rates were estimated by permuting HLA or CMV assignments 20 times. A later analysis grouped co-occurring TCRs with DBSCAN, adding TCRdist sequence similarity when clustering within HLA-allele-positive subsets. Repertoires with fewer than 30,000 or more than 120,000 public chains were left out of co-occurrence clustering, as were a handful of repertoires with anomalous nucleotide sharing. In its TCRdb copy, this immuneACCESS table keeps in-frame sequences only and misses some clones. Where compared with another copy, unresolved V genes explain less than half of these, and the others have no known cause. V, J and clone size are those of that table, while D and trimming were read from the DNA. This sample lists roughly 150,000 clones; roughly 85% were detected once. The ten largest clones capture 8.5% of the sample.

The cohort consisted of some 670 healthy bone marrow donors. At the time of sampling, every cohort member was nominally healthy, though immune exposures that went unrecorded were likely present. The donor tested CMV seropositive and was one of the 289 seropositive cohort members. Every donor gave a peripheral blood sample, and the peripheral blood mononuclear cells from that sample were used for TCR beta sequencing. Genomic DNA was extracted from the blood cell samples with the Qiagen DNeasy Blood Extraction Kit. Study-wide findings and limitations: In an earlier analysis of over 550 of the donors, most TCR beta V segments were observed in productive rearrangements about 87% or about 30% of the time, broadly matching IMGT annotations. HLA typing was unavailable for some donors at each locus, so association tests used only the typed subset. A further reported finding was that TCR beta sequences accurately predicted the HLA-A and HLA-B alleles for most subjects in the first cohort. According to a later analysis, most CMV-associated TCR beta chains appeared to be HLA-restricted, and the HLA associations seemed to be driven largely by CMV exposure. Roughly uniform sequencing depth across donors was assumed in presence/absence analyses, although this assumption may not hold. In a later analysis, several top co-occurrence clusters were reported to appear linked to parvovirus B19, influenza, CMV and Epstein-Barr virus. Correlated functional status among segregating V segments might reflect linkage disequilibrium, but an unknown experimental factor could not be ruled out. Only TCR beta chains were sequenced in this cohort, and the absence of alpha or paired-chain data limited detectable features. In a later analysis, TCR association rates were found to vary across HLA loci, with the most associated TCRs seen for DRB1 alleles and the fewest for HLA-C alleles. Compared with the approximately 670-donor mean, donors in an Asian-associated ancestry cluster had fewer N-insertions in productive TCRs, according to a later genetic analysis. Some IMGT-functional V segments, including TRBV6-2 and TRBV6-3, could not be told apart with the 87-base-pair reads, so those segments were excluded. In both the original and validation cohorts, the classifier was reported to diagnose cytomegalovirus status with high specificity and sensitivity. The only immune exposure information available for the cohort was CMV serostatus. Compared with equally common non-associated chains, HLA-associated TCR beta chains in a later analysis were more clonally expanded and had lower generation probabilities. A total of 164 TCR beta chains were listed by the study as associated with cytomegalovirus. In a later analysis, around 17,000 TCR beta sequences were associated with specific HLA alleles at a false discovery rate of 0.05. Over 15 rarely observed V segments, including chromosome 9 orphons, were excluded from the earlier analysis of approximately 500 of the donors because counts were too low. In vitro tests confirmed that a few of the cytomegalovirus-associated TCR beta chains recognize cytomegalovirus antigens. V-gene and J-gene trimming of TCR beta chains was associated with a missense DCLRE1C variant in a later genetic analysis, and the association was replicated in an independent cohort. When HLA alleles, especially DR and DQ, strongly co-occurred, TCR associations were difficult to assign to individual alleles. According to the authors, the approach could potentially be generalized to other disease states and immunological phenotypes. The sequencing pipeline was judged likely to have produced a cluster of highly shared sequence variants as a technical artifact. While some public TCRs were present in many individuals, most TCR sequences turned up only very rarely across donors.

The germline V and J ends show losses of 7 bases and 5 bases respectively, and no gene match explains 9 bases of the junction. There are 14 amino acids in the CDR3, from cysteine to phenylalanine inclusive. Of all the DNA, just the CDR3 is kept, 42 bases in frame from base 1. CDR1 and CDR2 (SNHLY, FYNNEI) derive from the germline V gene. This receptor was taken from a male donor in good health and CMV-seropositive. The sequenced sample was PBMCs. This chain is built from TRBV2 and TRBJ1-1, and 8 junction bases match TRBD1. The bases are TGTGCCAGCACCCTTCAGGGGGCTCAGACTGAAGCTTTCTTT. Its translation is CASTLQGAQTEAFF.